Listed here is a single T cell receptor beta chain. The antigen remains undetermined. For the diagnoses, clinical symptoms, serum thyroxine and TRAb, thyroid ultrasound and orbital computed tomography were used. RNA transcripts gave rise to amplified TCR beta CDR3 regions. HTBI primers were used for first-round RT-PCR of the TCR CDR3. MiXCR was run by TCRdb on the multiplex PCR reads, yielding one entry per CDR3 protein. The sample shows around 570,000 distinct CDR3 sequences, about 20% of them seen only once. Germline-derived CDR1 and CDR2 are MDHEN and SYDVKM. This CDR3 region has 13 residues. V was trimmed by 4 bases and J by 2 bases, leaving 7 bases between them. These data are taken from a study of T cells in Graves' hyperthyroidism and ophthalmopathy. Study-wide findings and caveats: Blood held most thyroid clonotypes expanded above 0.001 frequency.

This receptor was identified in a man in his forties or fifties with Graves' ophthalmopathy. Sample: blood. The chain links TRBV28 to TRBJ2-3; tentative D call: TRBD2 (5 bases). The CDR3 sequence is CASSYGITDTQYF. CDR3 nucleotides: TGTGCCAGCAGTTACGGGATCACAGATACGCAGTATTTT.